Each of the 27 T cell receptor beta chains below was sequenced from the same sample in a study of regulatory and conventional T cells in RAG deficiency. The table came from immunoSEQ multiplex PCR; TCRdb's copy has only in-frame clones and leaves some out. The table shows tens of thousands of clones, with 70% to 90% occurring only once. The sample was also linked to a second study, of regulatory T cells. That study reports: Amplification used 52 TRBV primers and 13 TRBJ primers.

Input material: CD8+ T cells sorted from blood. Receptor source: a human donor in good health.

The table lists this clone with a count of one. The chain combines TRBV28 with TRBJ1-2; D not certain. The germline V and J ends were trimmed by 6 bases and 6 bases, with 11 bases remaining between them. Germline V gene data show CDR1 as MDHEN and CDR2 as SYDVKM. The CDR3 sequence is 12 residues long. This chain's CDR3 is CASSYLGDGYTF. The CDR3 DNA reads TGTGCCAGCAGCTATTTGGGAGATGGCTACACCTTC.

The CDR3 coding sequence is TGTGCCAGCACTCTGCTAGGAGTGAGGGGTACGCAGTATTTT. Translated: CASTLLGVRGTQYF. The chain recombines TRBV11-3 with TRBJ2-3; possibly TRBD1 or TRBD2 for D (5 bases each). From germline, CDR1 is SGHNT and CDR2 YENEEA. The CDR3 consists of 14 residues. V was shortened by 7 bases and J by 8 bases, with 19 bases between the two germline ends. Full variable domain (outside the CDR3, taken from reference TRBV11-3 and TRBJ2-3): EAGVVQSPRYKIIEKKQPVAFWCNPISGHNTLYWYLQNLGQGPELLIRYENEEAVDDSQLPKDRFSAERLKGVDSTLKIQPAELGDSAVYLCASTLLGVRGTQYFGPGTRLTVL.

The gene calls are TRBV7-8 and TRBJ2-3, with D unresolved. Trimming took off 2 bases at V and 5 bases at J, with 17 bases between the two ends. Looked up from germline, CDR1 is SGHVS and CDR2 is FQNEAQ. This CDR3 is 16 amino acids long. The chain's CDR3 is CASSLSDGPTVDTQYF. Here the CDR3 DNA reads TGTGCCAGCAGCTTATCGGACGGCCCCACGGTAGATACGCAGTATTTT.

The rearrangement joins TRBV10-1 to TRBJ2-7; TRBD1 is a possible D gene (6 bases). The CDR3 extends over 13 amino acids. V was shortened by 3 bases and J by 10 bases, with 16 bases between the two germline ends. The V gene's germline CDR1 is WNHNN and CDR2 SYGVQD (reference sequence). CDR3 loop: CASSDQGWEDQYF. DNA of the CDR3: TGCGCCAGCAGTGATCAGGGGTGGGAAGATCAGTACTTC.

This chain links TRBV7-9 with TRBJ1-3; D call uncertain. V was trimmed by 0 bases and J by 8 bases, leaving 8 bases between them. CDR3 length: 13 residues. The germline gives CDR1 SEHNR, CDR2 FQNEAQ (reference sequence). The CDR3 is CASSLAGRDTIYF. CDR3 nucleotide sequence: TGTGCCAGCAGCTTAGCGGGGAGAGACACCATATATTTT. Full variable domain (missing parts from reference TRBV7-9 and TRBJ1-3): DTGVSQNPRHKITKRGQNVTFRCDPISEHNRLYWYRQTLGQGPEFLTYFQNEAQLEKSRLLSDRFSAERPKGSFSTLEIQRTEQGDSAMYLCASSLAGRDTIYFGEGSWLTVV.

The chain is built from TRBV7-9 and TRBJ1-2, with TRBD1 matching over 7 bases. The length of the CDR3 is 15 residues. V lost 0 bases to trimming and J lost 8 bases; unmatched junction nucleotides: 9. Germline V gene data show CDR1 as SEHNR and CDR2 as FQNEAQ (reference sequence). In DNA form, the CDR3 reads TGTGCCAGCAGCTTAGCGGAGGGGGCAAGTAGCGGCTACACCTTC. It encodes CASSLAEGASSGYTF.

The V call is TRBV27, the J call TRBJ2-1; D remains unclear. Germline V gives CDR1 MNHEY, CDR2 SMNVEV (reference sequence). Trimming removed 7 bases from V and 5 bases from J, with 6 bases in between. The CDR3 is made up of 11 amino acids. The CDR3, as DNA: TGTGCCAGCACCCTGCACAATGAGCAGTTCTTC. As protein: CASTLHNEQFF.

The chain has TRBV6-5 and TRBJ1-2; D may be TRBD1 (6 bases). This CDR3 spans 15 amino acids. Germline CDR1 is MNHEY and CDR2 is SVGAGI. V was cut by 0 bases and J by 3 bases, with 11 bases left in between. The CDR3 protein is CASSYSTGSDYGYTF. CDR3 DNA: TGTGCCAGCAGTTACTCAACAGGGTCTGACTATGGCTACACCTTC.

The chain is built from TRBV7-9 and TRBJ2-1; the match to TRBD2 covers 8 bases. Germline-derived CDR1 and CDR2 are SEHNR and FQNEAQ (reference sequence). CDR3 size: 16 residues. Trimming at V came to 5 bases and at J to 0 bases, leaving 6 bases not matched to a gene. The CDR3 nucleotides read TGTGCCAGCAGCCCCAAAAGCGGGAGCTCCTACAATGAGCAGTTCTTC. Its protein product is CASSPKSGSSYNEQFF.

This clone appeared a single time. This rearrangement joins TRBV9 to TRBJ1-1; 8 bases agree with TRBD1. CDR1 SGDLS and CDR2 YYNGEE come from the germline V gene. V dropped 2 bases and J dropped 4; count of bases not matched to a gene: 4. The CDR3 is 14 residues long. CDR3 residues: CASSVSGGVTEAFF. In DNA form, the CDR3 reads TGTGCCAGCAGCGTTTCAGGGGGCGTCACTGAAGCTTTCTTT.

This clone came up a few times. The CDR3 loop reads CASSLSGYEQYF. CDR3 coding DNA: TGTGCCAGCAGCTTATCGGGCTACGAGCAGTACTTC. The chain employs TRBV7-2 and TRBJ2-7; D is uncertain. CDR1 SGHTA and CDR2 FQGNSA come from the germline V gene. V gave up 2 bases and J gave up 3 bases, with 5 bases separating them. The length of the CDR3 is 12 residues.

This rearrangement joins TRBV6-1 to TRBJ1-5; D unresolved. CDR3 length: 11 residues. The germline gives CDR1 MNHNS, CDR2 SASEGT. Between the trimmed V and J ends, which lost 7 bases and 5 bases, there was a span of 6 bases. The chain's CDR3 is CASTTDQPQHF. In DNA, the CDR3 is TGTGCCAGCACTACGGATCAGCCCCAGCATTTT.

The rearrangement links TRBV6-5 to TRBJ2-7; 8 bases match TRBD1. The germline gives CDR1 MNHEY, CDR2 SVGAGI. The trim removed 7 bases at V and 0 bases at J, leaving 2 bases unmatched. The CDR3 covers 13 residues. CDR3 sequence (DNA): TGTGCCAGCAATACAGGGGGCTCCTACGAGCAGTACTTC. As protein: CASNTGGSYEQYF.

The rearrangement links TRBV9 to TRBJ2-3; 10 bases align to TRBD1. From germline, CDR1 is SGDLS and CDR2 YYNGEE. The CDR3 sequence is 15 residues long. V was clipped by 2 bases and J by 6 bases; unmatched bases: 6. The CDR3 DNA is TGTGCCAGCAGCGTGCGCGGGACAGGGGATGATACGCAGTATTTT. Translating it yields CASSVRGTGDDTQYF.

The V and J genes are TRBV5-8 and TRBJ1-5; the D gene is possibly TRBD1 (5 bases). The germline CDR1 and CDR2 sequences are SGHTS and YDEGEE. CDR3 length equals 16 residues. The germline V and J ends were trimmed by 3 bases and 1 base, with 14 bases remaining between them. The DNA for the CDR3 is TGTGCCAGCAGCTCAGTGGGGGTTTTCAGCAATCAGCCCCAGCATTTT. It codes for CASSSVGVFSNQPQHF.

The chain employs TRBV6-6 and TRBJ2-1; TRBD1 is a possible D gene (5 bases). With 3 bases removed from V and 10 bases from J, the gap between germline ends came to 16 bases. The length of the CDR3 is 14 residues. Germline V CDR1 and CDR2: MNHNY, SVGAGI (reference sequence). CDR3 region: CASSYSQGIHEQFF. In nucleotides, the CDR3 is TGTGCCAGCAGTTATTCCCAGGGAATCCACGAGCAGTTCTTC.

The chain employs TRBV6-5 and TRBJ2-7; 8 bases fit TRBD1. Trimming removed 4 bases from V and 4 bases from J; junction bases left unmatched: 3. Looked up from germline, CDR1 is MNHEY and CDR2 is SVGAGI. This CDR3 contains 13 residues. The CDR3 bases are TGTGCCAGCAGTTCTTGGACAGGGTACGAGCAGTACTTC. It codes for CASSSWTGYEQYF.

This clone was recorded only once. The rearrangement links TRBV9 to TRBJ1-6; 7 nucleotides line up with TRBD1. Germline loops: CDR1 SGDLS, CDR2 YYNGEE. After removal of 0 bases from V and 7 bases from J, the junction contained 4 bases not matched to a gene. This CDR3 contains 15 residues. The CDR3 reads CASSVEGQRNSPLHF. The CDR3 DNA reads TGTGCCAGCAGCGTAGAGGGACAGAGAAATTCACCCCTCCACTTT. Full variable domain (missing parts from reference TRBV9 and TRBJ1-6): DSGVTQTPKHLITATGQRVTLRCSPRSGDLSVYWYQQSLDQGLQFLIQYYNGEERAKGNILERFSAQQFPDLHSELNLSSLELGDSALYFCASSVEGQRNSPLHFGNGTRLTVT.

Only a few counts were recorded for this clone. The chain joins TRBV9 to TRBJ2-5; D could derive from TRBD1 or TRBD2 (5 bases each). Germline-derived CDR1 and CDR2 are SGDLS and YYNGEE. This CDR3 has 17 residues. V was clipped by 0 bases and J by 5 bases, with 20 bases between them. The CDR3 DNA sequence: TGTGCCAGCAGCGTAGACAGTTCGTTGGGGGAATCGGAGACCCAGTACTTC. It specifies CASSVDSSLGESETQYF.

CDR3 region: CASSGAGSTDTQYF. Written as DNA, the CDR3 is TGCGCCAGCAGTGGAGCGGGTAGCACAGATACGCAGTATTTT. The chain employs TRBV10-1 and TRBJ2-3; tentatively, D is TRBD2 (6 bases). Per germline, CDR1 WNHNN and CDR2 SYGVQD (reference sequence). Deletions cut 4 bases from V and 0 bases from J, with 8 bases between. CDR3 length: 14 amino acids.

V is TRBV2 and J is TRBJ1-5; the D is unclear. The CDR3 covers 13 residues. The germline gives CDR1 SNHLY, CDR2 FYNNEI. The V end lost 3 bases, the J end lost 5 bases, and 8 bases lay between the germline ends. For the CDR3, the DNA is TGTGCCAGCAGTGAGCCCGGCGATCAGCCCCAGCATTTT. Translating it yields CASSEPGDQPQHF.

The genes are TRBV25-1 and TRBJ2-1, with a possible D match to TRBD2 (6 bases). Germline V gene data show CDR1 as MGHDK and CDR2 as SYGVNS. Trimming took 10 bases from V and 4 from J, leaving 11 bases between them. CDR3 length: 12 residues. CDR3 protein: CATESGYNEQFF. The CDR3 DNA follows: TGTGCCACCGAGAGCGGGTACAATGAGCAGTTCTTC.

V gene TRBV27 combines with J gene TRBJ1-1; weak D call: TRBD1 (6 bases). V was trimmed by 2 bases and J by 6 bases, leaving 13 bases between them. This CDR3 is 14 amino acids long. Germline assignment: CDR1 MNHEY and CDR2 SMNVEV (reference sequence). The CDR3 nucleotides read TGTGCCAGCAGTTTAACACAGGGAGGACCTGAAGCTTTCTTT. As protein: CASSLTQGGPEAFF.

This chain joins TRBV5-8 and TRBJ1-2, with 8 bases fitting TRBD1. Trimming at V came to 4 bases and at J to 4 bases, leaving 6 bases not matched to a gene. Per germline, CDR1 SGHTS and CDR2 YDEGEE. The CDR3 has 14 residues. The CDR3, as DNA: TGTGCCAGCAGCCTTAGGACAGGGCTCTATGGCTACACCTTC. Protein product: CASSLRTGLYGYTF.

The genes are TRBV10-3 and TRBJ2-7; D call uncertain. Germline V gene data show CDR1 as ENHRY and CDR2 as SYGVKD. Trimming stripped 4 bases from V and 2 bases from J, with 18 bases between. This CDR3 is 16 amino acids long. The CDR3 reads CAISGYEGNRTYEQYF. CDR3 DNA: TGTGCCATCAGTGGGTACGAAGGGAATAGGACCTACGAGCAGTACTTC.

V usage is TRBV4-1 and J usage is TRBJ2-2; D may be TRBD2 (5 bases). This CDR3 has 13 residues. Trimming removed 2 bases at V and 5 bases at J, with 6 bases between. Germline V CDR1 and CDR2: MGHRA, YSYEKL. The CDR3 DNA reads as TGCGCCAGCAGCCAACCGGGGACCGGGGAGCTGTTTTTT. It codes for CASSQPGTGELFF.

The chain is built from TRBV20-1 and TRBJ2-7; no firm D call. Trimming took 0 bases from V and 4 from J, leaving 4 bases between them. CDR3 length equals 11 residues. Germline CDR1 is DFQATT and CDR2 is SNEGSKA (reference sequence). As DNA, the CDR3 is TGCAGTGCTAGAGATGTGTACGAGCAGTACTTC. Translation gives CSARDVYEQYF.